These 27 T cell receptor beta chains originate from one sample sequenced in a study of T cells after yellow fever vaccination. TCRdb re-called the 5' RACE reads with MiXCR, one entry per CDR3 protein. The sample lists roughly 300,000 distinct CDR3 sequences; around 8.1% were seen once. Sample: PBMCs, taken approximately 47 days after the first yellow fever vaccination. The receptors stem from a man aged 18 to 35 who received the YFV17D yellow fever vaccine.

This clonotype was detected a few times. The rearrangement uses TRBV12-3 or TRBV12-4 and TRBJ2-1; 8 bases agree with TRBD2. This CDR3 contains 14 residues. V lost 4 bases to trimming and J lost 7 bases; unmatched junction nucleotides: 6. The CDR3 sequence is CASSSRGGRNEQFF. The CDR3 region has the DNA TGTGCCAGCAGTTCCCGCGGGGGGCGAAATGAGCAGTTCTTC.

This clonotype has just a few counts. The chain uses TRBV3-1 and TRBJ2-4; TRBD2 matches at 8 bases. This CDR3 contains 16 residues. The germline V gene encodes CDR1 LGHDT and CDR2 YNNKEL (reference sequence). The trim removed 2 bases at V and 5 bases at J, leaving 8 bases unmatched. CDR3 DNA: TGTGCCAGCAGCCAACTCGTACTAGCGGACGAAAACATTCAGTACTTC. Amino acid sequence: CASSQLVLADENIQYF. Together with reference TRBV3-1 and TRBJ2-4, the CDR3 gives the full variable domain: DTAVSQTPKYLVTQMGNDKSIKCEQNLGHDTMYWYKQDSKKFLKIMFSYNNKELIINETVPNRFSPKSPDKAHLNLHINSLELGDSAVYFCASSQLVLADENIQYFGAGTRLSVL.

This clonotype occurred a few times. The J gene is TRBJ1-5, the V gene TRBV6-2 or TRBV6-3; a weak D match, TRBD1 (5 bases). Germline CDR1 is MNHEY and CDR2 is SVGEGT. The CDR3 has 16 residues. The ends were cut back, 11 bases at V and 2 bases at J, with 22 bases in the middle. The CDR3 DNA follows: TGTGCCTCAGCAAATTGGTTTTCGGGGGGCAATCAGCCCCAGCATTTT. Protein product: CASANWFSGGNQPQHF.

This sequence joins TRBV6-1 and TRBJ2-1; TRBD1 matches 10 bases. V lost 6 bases and J lost 2; bases outside the gene matches: 4. Germline V gene lookup returns CDR1 MNHNS and CDR2 SASEGT. This CDR3 is built from 15 residues. CDR3 nucleotide sequence: TGTGCCAGCAGCGGACAGGGGGACGCCTACAATGAGCAGTTCTTC. It codes for CASSGQGDAYNEQFF.

This sequence joins TRBV5-5 and TRBJ1-2; D remains ambiguous. This CDR3 spans 15 amino acids. V was clipped by 4 bases and J by 8 bases, with 21 bases between them. CDR1 is SGHKS and CDR2 is YYEKEE in the germline V gene (reference sequence). The CDR3 coding sequence is TGTGCCAGCAGCGTACTATGGGGTCCCATGGTAGGCTACACCTTC. This sequence encodes CASSVLWGPMVGYTF.

This clonotype was counted a few times. The chain couples TRBV6-4 to TRBJ2-3; 9 bases agree with TRBD2. The V gene's germline CDR1 is MRHNA and CDR2 SNTAGT. This CDR3 has 15 residues. Trimming cost V 6 bases and J 3 bases; bases outside gene matches: 7. This chain's CDR3 is CASSSRSGRTDTQYF. For the CDR3, the DNA is TGTGCCAGCAGCTCACGTAGCGGGAGAACAGATACGCAGTATTTT.

The V call is TRBV12-3 or TRBV12-4, the J call TRBJ2-3; D uncertain. This CDR3 has 14 residues. V lost 2 bases and J 2 bases, leaving 8 bases between the germline ends. CDR3 sequence: CASSLNYYTDTQYF. CDR3 in DNA: TGTGCCAGCAGTTTAAACTACTACACAGATACGCAGTATTTT.

The table lists this clonotype with a few counts. This rearrangement joins TRBV7-8 to TRBJ2-7; 7 nucleotides line up with TRBD1. This CDR3 is built from 16 residues. Looked up from germline, CDR1 is SGHVS and CDR2 is FQNEAQ. V dropped 5 bases and J dropped 2; count of bases not matched to a gene: 12. CDR3 sequence reads: CASSPSRDSVPYEQYV. In DNA form, the CDR3 reads TGTGCCAGCAGCCCTTCCCGGGACAGCGTTCCCTACGAGCAGTACGTC.

This clonotype was observed many times. The chain joins TRBV15 to TRBJ2-7; D is unclear. V was cut by 7 bases and J by 6 bases, with 1 base left in between. The CDR3 runs 8 residues. In germline, CDR1 is LNHNV, CDR2 YYDKDF (reference sequence). Written as DNA, the CDR3 is TGTGCCACCACCGAGCAGTACGTC. Translated: CATTEQYV.

The gene calls are TRBV14 and TRBJ1-2, with TRBD1 matching over 9 bases. The CDR3 contains 16 residues. V shed 4 bases, J shed 7 bases, and the junction held 13 bases outside the gene matches. Germline values: CDR1 SGHDN, CDR2 FVKESK. CDR3 sequence: CASSLGTGILSLGYTF. CDR3 DNA: TGTGCCAGCAGCCTGGGGACAGGGATCCTAAGTCTTGGCTACACCTTC.

The chain combines TRBV11-2 with TRBJ2-2; D not resolved. Germline CDR1 SGHAT, CDR2 FQNNGV. Trimming removed 0 bases at V and 7 bases at J, with 6 bases between. This CDR3 has 13 residues. The CDR3: CASSLESRGELFF. DNA of the CDR3: TGTGCCAGCAGCTTAGAGTCCCGCGGGGAGCTGTTTTTT.

The table lists this clonotype with many counts. This chain uses TRBV29-1 with TRBJ1-3; D is uncertain. The CDR3 runs to 14 residues. Germline loops: CDR1 SQVTM, CDR2 ANQGSEA. Trimming removed 5 bases at V and 2 bases at J, with 13 bases between. CDR3: CSVRWVTAGNTIYF. CDR3 nucleotides: TGCAGCGTTCGATGGGTCACCGCTGGAAACACCATATATTTT.

This clonotype has just a few counts. The chain uses TRBV11-2 and TRBJ2-1; D may match TRBD1 or TRBD2 (7 bases each). CDR1 SGHAT and CDR2 FQNNGV come from the germline V gene. This CDR3 is 15 amino acids long. The V and J ends lost 5 bases and 7 bases respectively, with 18 bases between them. The CDR3 nucleotides are TGTGCCAGCAGCACCCGGGGAGGGGGCGTGAATGAGCAGTTCTTC. This translates into CASSTRGGGVNEQFF.

The chain employs TRBV20-1 and TRBJ2-4; D perhaps matches TRBD2 (6 bases). CDR1 and CDR2 from the germline V gene are DFQATT and SNEGSKA (reference sequence). The CDR3 covers 13 residues. V lost 5 bases, J lost 0 bases, and 8 bases lay in between. The DNA of the CDR3 is TGCAGTGCTGAGGGACTAGCCAAAAACATTCAGTACTTC. It is translated as CSAEGLAKNIQYF.

The chain links TRBV27 to TRBJ1-2; no reliable D call. CDR3 length equals 16 residues. Germline CDR1 is MNHEY and CDR2 is SMNVEV (reference sequence). V was trimmed by 6 bases and J by 4 bases, leaving 21 bases between them. As DNA, the CDR3 is TGTGCCAGCAGCCCTGGGTGGGCCGCCTTAACCTATGGCTACACCTTC. It yields the protein CASSPGWAALTYGYTF.

The V and J genes are TRBV9 and TRBJ2-1, with 9 positions matching TRBD2. The CDR3 spans 16 residues. Germline values: CDR1 SGDLS, CDR2 YYNGEE. The junction had 5 bases not matched to a gene; V was cut back by 0 bases and J by 4 bases. The CDR3 loop is CASSVVGGGAYNEQFF. The DNA for the CDR3 is TGTGCCAGCAGCGTAGTGGGCGGGGGGGCTTACAATGAGCAGTTCTTC.

This clonotype has just a few counts. The V gene is TRBV15, the J gene TRBJ2-2; D is ambiguous. CDR1 and CDR2 (germline): LNHNV, YYDKDF (reference sequence). This CDR3 region has 13 residues. The V gene lost 2 bases and the J gene lost 6 bases, with 7 bases spanning the gap. CDR3 sequence (DNA): TGTGCCACCAGCAGAAGAAACCCCGGGGAGCTGTTTTTT. It translates to CATSRRNPGELFF.

The chain has TRBV7-9 and TRBJ2-1; the match to TRBD1 covers 9 bases. CDR1 and CDR2 from the germline V gene are SEHNR and FQNEAQ (reference sequence). The V gene end was trimmed by 4 bases and the J gene end by 4 bases; junction bases not matched to a gene: 2. The CDR3 sequence is 14 residues long. CDR3 loop: CASSSDRGYNEQFF. CDR3 sequence (DNA): TGTGCCAGCAGCTCGGACAGGGGTTACAATGAGCAGTTCTTC. The whole variable domain, remainder taken from reference TRBV7-9 and TRBJ2-1, is DTGVSQNPRHKITKRGQNVTFRCDPISEHNRLYWYRQTLGQGPEFLTYFQNEAQLEKSRLLSDRFSAERPKGSFSTLEIQRTEQGDSAMYLCASSSDRGYNEQFFGPGTRLTVL.

This clonotype was recorded a few times. The CDR3 DNA reads as TGTGCCTGGAATCCCCCCTTCGGGGGTCAAGAGACCCAGTACTTC. It specifies CAWNPPFGGQETQYF. The chain is built from TRBV30 and TRBJ2-5; perhaps TRBD2 as D (6 bases). Trimming removed 4 bases at V and 2 bases at J, with 17 bases between. This CDR3 comprises 15 residues. CDR1 is GTSNPN, CDR2 SVGIG, per germline (reference sequence).

This clonotype was seen just once. The V call is TRBV23-1, the J call TRBJ2-5, with TRBD1 matching over 7 bases. TRBV23-1 carries the ORF label, with uncertain function. J lost 5 bases, V lost 3 bases, and 9 bases had no gene match. CDR3 length: 15 residues. The CDR3 DNA follows: TGCGCCAGCAGTCACCATGATAGGGGGCGGGAGACCCAGTACTTC. This codes for CASSHHDRGRETQYF.

This clonotype was observed a few times. V and J are TRBV20-1 and TRBJ1-1; TRBD1 aligns across 7 bases. This CDR3 spans 13 amino acids. The germline gives CDR1 DFQATT, CDR2 SNEGSKA (reference sequence). Trimming cost V 5 bases and J 0 bases; bases outside gene matches: 3. CDR3 in DNA: TGCAGTGCTCACAGGGGAATGAACACTGAAGCTTTCTTT. Translated, it gives CSAHRGMNTEAFF.

The rearrangement links TRBV21-1 to TRBJ2-7. TRBV21-1 is a pseudogene segment. This CDR3 comprises 16 residues. This CDR3 reads CASSKARFGSFYEQYV. The CDR3 DNA reads as TGTGCCAGCAGCAAAGCGAGATTCGGCAGCTTTTACGAGCAGTACGTC.

V usage is TRBV30 and J usage is TRBJ1-2; D might be TRBD1 (5 bases). V was clipped by 2 bases and J by 3 bases, with 16 bases between them. The CDR3 has 15 residues. Germline V CDR1 and CDR2: GTSNPN, SVGIG (reference sequence). CDR3: CAWSSVEGIYYGYTF. The DNA for the CDR3 is TGTGCCTGGAGTTCAGTGGAGGGGATATACTATGGCTACACCTTC.

At least ten counts were recorded for this clonotype. This chain connects TRBV20-1 to TRBJ2-7; 7 positions agree with TRBD1. CDR3 length equals 14 residues. V was clipped by 0 bases and J by 3 bases; unmatched bases: 5. Germline CDR1 DFQATT, CDR2 SNEGSKA (reference sequence). The CDR3 DNA is TGCAGTGCTAGAGATCCGAACAGGGGCTACGAGCAGTACGTC. It yields the protein CSARDPNRGYEQYV.

This clonotype appeared a few times. This chain uses TRBV16 with TRBJ2-4, with TRBD2 identical over 12 bases. V lost 0 bases and J lost 7; bases outside the gene matches: 1. The CDR3 sequence is 15 residues long. Germline CDR1 KGHSY, CDR2 FQNENV. The CDR3: CASSQSLAGGNIQYF. The CDR3 DNA is TGTGCCAGCAGCCAATCGCTAGCGGGAGGGAACATTCAGTACTTC.

The sample holds a few counts of this clonotype. The genes are TRBV4-1 and TRBJ2-7; D remains ambiguous. The germline V gene encodes CDR1 MGHRA and CDR2 YSYEKL. This CDR3 region has 14 residues. V shed 2 bases and J shed 1 base, with 9 bases lying between them. CDR3 region: CASSQHGWSYEQYF. CDR3 DNA sequence: TGCGCCAGCAGCCAACACGGCTGGTCCTACGAGCAGTACTTC.

Remarks on this clonotype: Mismatch with germline at one junction end may stem from a read error. J is TRBJ2-1 and V is TRBV29-1; D is perhaps TRBD1 or TRBD2 (5 bases each). CDR1 is SQVTM and CDR2 is ANQGSEA in the germline V gene. This CDR3 contains 17 residues. CDR3: CSVEGYLARGSCNEQFF. In DNA, the CDR3 is TGCAGCGTTGAAGGCTATCTCGCGAGGGGCTCCTGCAATGAGCAGTTCTTC.